The 19 T cell receptor beta chains in this list originate from one sample, sequenced in a study of CD8+ T cells in alopecia areata (dated by TCRdb to the late 2010s). The protocol used for the library was the immunoSEQ multiplex PCR assay. For TCR sequencing, RNA was extracted from every sample and reverse transcribed into cDNA to serve as template. Not all clones reach the TCRdb copy of this immuneACCESS table, which keeps in-frame sequences only. Checked studies attribute under half of the gap to unresolved V genes and leave the rest unexplained. This sample comprises approximately 150,000 clones, about 72% of them detected only once. In total, the top ten clones hold about 10% of the sample. The time point tag for this specimen amounts to: baseline before oral tofacitinib. Source: CD8+ T cells sorted from blood, taken at week 0. The source is a human donor with alopecia areata.

This clone was found a few times. This rearrangement joins TRBV30 to TRBJ1-1, with D unclear. The V and J ends lost 2 bases and 6 bases respectively, with 7 bases between them. The germline gives CDR1 GTSNPN, CDR2 SVGIG (reference sequence). This CDR3 region has 11 residues. Written as DNA, the CDR3 is TGTGCCTGGAGTTCCGGCGCTGAAGCTTTCTTT. This gives the protein CAWSSGAEAFF. The full variable domain, completed using reference TRBV30 and TRBJ1-1, is SQTIHQWPATLVQPVGSPLSLECTVEGTSNPNLYWYRQAAGRGLQLLFYSVGIGQISSEVPQNLSASRPQDRQFILSSKKLLLSDSGFYLCAWSSGAEAFFGQGTRLTVV.

This chain connects TRBV29-1 to TRBJ1-1; perhaps TRBD1 as D (6 bases). The CDR3 is 13 amino acids. Per the germline V gene, CDR1 is SQVTM and CDR2 is ANQGSEA. V dropped 6 bases and J dropped 10 bases, with 21 bases sitting between them. Here the CDR3 DNA reads TGCAGCGTGGTAGACCGGGACACCGACGGAGCTTTCTTT. This encodes CSVVDRDTDGAFF.

The J gene is TRBJ2-7, the V gene TRBV13; 11 bases are a match to TRBD2. CDR3 length: 16 residues. Germline V lookup: CDR1 PRHDT, CDR2 FYEKMQ (reference sequence). With 5 bases clipped from V and 3 bases from J, the junction kept 9 bases outside the gene matches. This chain's CDR3 is CASSGRLAGTIYEQYF. CDR3 nucleotides: TGTGCCAGCAGCGGACGACTAGCGGGGACTATCTACGAGCAGTACTTC.

This chain connects TRBV6-5 to TRBJ1-2; no reliable D call. The CDR3 runs 13 residues. The V gene's germline CDR1 is MNHEY and CDR2 SVGAGI. The V and J ends lost 8 bases and 2 bases respectively, with 12 bases between them. CDR3 sequence: CASGPRTNYGYTF. CDR3 DNA: TGTGCCAGCGGACCAAGGACCAACTATGGCTACACCTTC.

The sample holds a few counts of this clone. V and J are TRBV30 and TRBJ2-2; 7 nucleotides align to TRBD2. Per germline, CDR1 GTSNPN and CDR2 SVGIG (reference sequence). J was trimmed by 6 bases and V by 4 bases; bases with no gene match: 11. This CDR3 is built from 15 residues. CDR3 nucleotide sequence: TGTGCCTGGACTCCCCTTCGGGGAGGGGCCGGGGAGCTGTTTTTT. Translation gives CAWTPLRGGAGELFF.

This clone was detected a few times. Written as DNA, the CDR3 is TGTGCCAGCTCAAGGCCCGGTAGAGGCGAAAGGGGTGAAAAACTGTTTTTT. This gives the protein CASSRPGRGERGEKLFF. V usage is TRBV28 and J usage is TRBJ1-4; tentative D call: TRBD1 (5 bases). V lost 8 bases, J lost 7 bases, and 26 bases lay in between. Germline-derived CDR1 and CDR2 are MDHEN and SYDVKM. The CDR3 is made up of 17 amino acids.

The V and J genes are TRBV9 and TRBJ2-1; no clear D. The CDR3 covers 12 residues. The V end lost 0 bases, the J end lost 8 bases, and 6 bases lay between the germline ends. Germline V gene sequence: CDR1 SGDLS, CDR2 YYNGEE. CDR3 sequence: CASSVDLDEQFF. The DNA for the CDR3 is TGTGCCAGCAGCGTAGACCTGGATGAGCAGTTCTTC.

The V and J genes are TRBV5-1 and TRBJ1-1; D possibly corresponds to TRBD1 (6 bases). This CDR3 contains 14 residues. V lost 4 bases, J lost 4 bases, and 14 bases lay in between. The germline V gene has CDR1 SGHRS and CDR2 YFSETQ. The CDR3 bases are TGCGCCAGCAGCAAAAGACAGGCGATCACTGAAGCTTTCTTT. As protein: CASSKRQAITEAFF.

Concerning this clone itself: Within the sample, other DNA sequences also encode this same CDR3. The genes are TRBV30 and TRBJ2-1, with a weak D call TRBD1 (5 bases). From germline, CDR1 is GTSNPN and CDR2 SVGIG (reference sequence). The length of the CDR3 is 12 residues. V shed 0 bases and J shed 8 bases, with 8 bases lying between them. The CDR3 region is CAWSVVGDEQFF. The CDR3 DNA sequence: TGTGCCTGGAGTGTTGTAGGGGATGAGCAGTTCTTC.

This chain connects TRBV5-1 to TRBJ1-1; D gene ambiguous. CDR1 and CDR2 (germline): SGHRS, YFSETQ. The V end lost 5 bases, the J end lost 3 bases, and 5 bases lay between the germline ends. This CDR3 has 11 residues. This CDR3 is CASRGDTEAFF. In nucleotides, the CDR3 is TGCGCCAGCAGGGGAGACACTGAAGCTTTCTTT.

The V gene is TRBV29-1, the J gene TRBJ2-3, with 10 bases fitting TRBD1. Germline loops: CDR1 SQVTM, CDR2 ANQGSEA. The CDR3 has 15 residues. Trimming at V came to 1 base and at J to 5 bases, leaving 6 bases not matched to a gene. The CDR3 loop reads CSVEVGQGRRDTQYF. DNA for the CDR3: TGCAGCGTTGAAGTGGGACAGGGGCGTAGAGATACGCAGTATTTT.

The chain carries TRBV14 and TRBJ1-2; D gene unclear. Germline-derived CDR1 and CDR2 are SGHDN and FVKESK. V dropped 6 bases and J dropped 8 bases, with 16 bases sitting between them. There are 13 residues in the CDR3. As DNA, the CDR3 is TGTGCCAGCAGTTCACAACTACGGGAGGGCTACACCTTC. Its protein product is CASSSQLREGYTF.

The chain's CDR3 is CSAPGSDGYTF. The CDR3 coding sequence is TGCAGTGCCCCGGGGAGTGATGGCTACACCTTC. The chain joins TRBV20-1 to TRBJ1-2, with unresolved D. The germline gives CDR1 DFQATT, CDR2 SNEGSKA (reference sequence). V lost 6 bases to trimming and J lost 6 bases, with 11 bases between them. This CDR3 spans 11 amino acids.

The chain employs TRBV29-1 and TRBJ2-7, with 7 bases matching TRBD1. Germline V lookup: CDR1 SQVTM, CDR2 ANQGSEA. V dropped 1 base and J dropped 13; count of bases not matched to a gene: 7. CDR3 length: 11 amino acids. The CDR3 reads CSVEARQGLYF. The CDR3 bases are TGCAGCGTTGAAGCCCGACAGGGATTATACTTC.

The CDR3 DNA reads TGTGCCAGCAGTGGACAGGGGGCGAATGGCTACACCTTC. Translating it yields CASSGQGANGYTF. The chain carries TRBV6-5 and TRBJ1-2; 11 bases fit TRBD1. With 5 bases clipped from V and 6 bases from J, the junction kept 2 bases outside the gene matches. The germline V gene encodes CDR1 MNHEY and CDR2 SVGAGI. The CDR3 runs 13 residues.

The chain carries TRBV30 and TRBJ1-2; no reliable D call. CDR1 is GTSNPN and CDR2 is SVGIG in the germline V gene (reference sequence). V lost 1 base and J lost 6, with 6 bases in between. The CDR3 runs 11 residues. The CDR3 DNA follows: TGTGCCTGGAGTGGCGGGAATGGCTACACCTTC. It specifies CAWSGGNGYTF.

V and J are TRBV5-1 and TRBJ2-2; D remains unclear. V lost 0 bases and J 3 bases, leaving 9 bases between the germline ends. CDR1 is SGHRS and CDR2 is YFSETQ in the germline V gene. The CDR3 spans 15 residues. The chain's CDR3 is CASSLAGSYTGELFF. Written as DNA, the CDR3 is TGCGCCAGCAGCTTGGCGGGTTCTTACACCGGGGAGCTGTTTTTT.

A few counts support this clone. The chain recombines TRBV14 with TRBJ1-5; D gene ambiguous. The CDR3 consists of 14 residues. The V gene lost 1 base and the J gene lost 0 bases, with 4 bases spanning the gap. CDR1 is SGHDN and CDR2 is FVKESK in the germline V gene. The CDR3 DNA sequence: TGTGCCAGCAGCCAAGTACGTAGCAATCAGCCCCAGCATTTT. Residues: CASSQVRSNQPQHF.

The chain combines TRBV15 with TRBJ1-5; D is possibly TRBD1 (5 bases). The CDR3 covers 14 residues. The V gene lost 3 bases and the J gene lost 1 base, with 7 bases spanning the gap. The germline V gene encodes CDR1 LNHNV and CDR2 YYDKDF (reference sequence). The CDR3 DNA reads as TGTGCCACCAGCAGTGGGGACAGCAATCAGCCCCAGCATTTT. Amino acids: CATSSGDSNQPQHF.